These 24 T cell receptor beta chains were sequenced from one sample in a study of blood T cell repertoires in COVID-19. The repertoire was sequenced with immunoSEQ multiplex PCR; TCRdb's copy has only in-frame clones and lacks some. The table lists 100,000 to 120,000 clones, less than 85% of them singletons, with around 4% in the top ten. Sequencing used peripheral blood. Receptors were obtained from a woman of 80 years or more with acute or convalescent COVID-19.

This rearrangement joins TRBV28 to TRBJ2-1; 12 bases agree with TRBD2. Trimming took 4 bases from V and 0 from J; bases not matched to a gene: 4. The CDR3 sequence is 17 residues long. Germline loops: CDR1 MDHEN, CDR2 SYDVKM. The CDR3 bases are TGTGCCAGCAGTTCAACTAGCGGGAGGAGCTCCTACAATGAGCAGTTCTTC. Its translation: CASSSTSGRSSYNEQFF.

The J gene is TRBJ1-2, the V gene TRBV3-1 (or the pseudogene TRBV3-2); D may be TRBD1 (6 bases). The CDR3 has 16 residues. V lost 1 base and J lost 4, with 16 bases in between. From germline, CDR1 is LGHDT and CDR2 YNNKEL (reference sequence). In nucleotides, the CDR3 is TGTGCCAGCAGCCAAGCACGGACTGGGGGCCTCTATGGCTACACCTTC. It yields the protein CASSQARTGGLYGYTF.

J is TRBJ2-3 and V is TRBV20-1, with 10 bases that match TRBD2. The germline V gene has CDR1 DFQATT and CDR2 SNEGSKA (reference sequence). The CDR3 covers 14 residues. J was trimmed by 2 bases and V by 3 bases; bases with no gene match: 2. Here the CDR3 DNA reads TGCAGTGCTAGTACTAGCGGGGCCACAGATACGCAGTATTTT. Residues: CSASTSGATDTQYF.

The chain joins TRBV7-2 to TRBJ2-5, with 11 bases aligning to TRBD2. This CDR3 has 15 amino acids. CDR1 is SGHTA and CDR2 is FQGNSA in the germline V gene. Trimming cost V 5 bases and J 4 bases; bases outside gene matches: 6. The CDR3 sequence: CASSPPGLAGETQYF. CDR3 bases: TGTGCCAGCAGCCCCCCCGGACTAGCGGGAGAGACCCAGTACTTC.

This clone was observed a few times. The chain carries TRBV19 and TRBJ1-1; D is possibly TRBD1 (5 bases). V gave up 7 bases and J gave up 5 bases, with 14 bases separating them. The germline V gene has CDR1 LNHDA and CDR2 SQIVND (reference sequence). This CDR3 has 13 amino acids. The CDR3 here is CASKGQGETEAFF. The CDR3 region has the DNA TGTGCCAGTAAGGGGCAGGGTGAAACTGAAGCTTTCTTT.

This clone was seen a few times. The V and J genes are TRBV5-1 and TRBJ1-5, with no clear D. V was cut by 0 bases and J by 4 bases, with 14 bases left in between. From germline, CDR1 is SGHRS and CDR2 YFSETQ. The CDR3 extends over 16 amino acids. CDR3 loop: CASSLGPVGGNQPQHF. CDR3 in DNA: TGCGCCAGCAGCTTGGGCCCTGTGGGAGGGAATCAGCCCCAGCATTTT.

The chain uses TRBV7-2 and TRBJ2-2; tentative D call: TRBD2 (6 bases). This CDR3 contains 15 residues. V was cut by 4 bases and J by 0 bases, with 9 bases left in between. CDR1 is SGHTA, CDR2 FQGNSA, per germline. The CDR3 here is CASSSRTTNTGELFF. CDR3 nucleotide sequence: TGTGCCAGCAGCTCGCGGACTACGAACACCGGGGAGCTGTTTTTT.

The chain uses TRBV29-1 and TRBJ1-2, with unresolved D. CDR1 is SQVTM and CDR2 is ANQGSEA in the germline V gene. The CDR3 loop spans 13 amino acids. V lost 4 bases to trimming and J lost 4 bases, with 13 bases between them. CDR3 protein: CSVGGGSGYGYTF. The DNA of the CDR3 is TGCAGCGTTGGTGGAGGGTCGGGCTATGGCTACACCTTC.

The chain combines TRBV9 with TRBJ2-3; TRBD2 is a possible D gene (6 bases). The germline CDR1 and CDR2 sequences are SGDLS and YYNGEE. This CDR3 comprises 18 residues. The germline V and J ends were trimmed by 5 bases and 5 bases, with 27 bases remaining between them. This CDR3 reads CASSRGRLLGGSRDTQYF. The DNA for the CDR3 is TGTGCCAGCAGTCGCGGGCGTCTCCTGGGAGGCTCCCGAGATACGCAGTATTTT.

V gene TRBV6-5 combines with J gene TRBJ2-7; 10 nucleotides line up with TRBD1. Germline CDR1 and CDR2: MNHEY and SVGAGI. The CDR3 length is 13 residues. J gave up 4 bases and V 7 bases, and 4 bases lay outside the gene matches. The CDR3 DNA reads as TGTGCCAGCAAGGTGGGACAGGGGTACGAGCAGTACTTC. It is translated as CASKVGQGYEQYF.

This clone was recorded a few times. The chain recombines TRBV11-2 with TRBJ2-7; 8 bases line up with TRBD2. The CDR3 is 17 amino acids. Germline V lookup: CDR1 SGHAT, CDR2 FQNNGV. After removal of 4 bases from V and 5 bases from J, the junction contained 16 bases not matched to a gene. Written as DNA, the CDR3 is TGTGCCAGCAGCTCCCGTCCTTGGGTACGGGGGGGCGACGAGCAGTACTTC. This codes for CASSSRPWVRGGDEQYF.

The sample holds a few counts of this clone. The chain is built from TRBV6-2 or TRBV6-3 and TRBJ1-2, with 9 bases fitting TRBD1. The CDR3 is made up of 16 amino acids. V gave up 4 bases and J gave up 4 bases; unmatched junction bases: 10. Germline V gene lookup returns CDR1 MNHEY and CDR2 SVGEGT. The CDR3 coding sequence is TGTGCCAGCAGTTCGCGGACAGGGGCAGTTTCCTATGGCTACACCTTC. The encoded protein is CASSSRTGAVSYGYTF.

The chain is built from TRBV30 and TRBJ2-3, with no clear D. This CDR3 is 11 amino acids long. Germline loops: CDR1 GTSNPN, CDR2 SVGIG (reference sequence). CDR3 sequence reads: CARSWRDTQYF. In DNA form, the CDR3 reads TGTGCGCGGTCATGGCGGGATACGCAGTATTTT.

The V and J genes are TRBV24-1 and TRBJ2-3; a possible D gene is TRBD2 (5 bases). CDR1 and CDR2 (germline): KGHDR, SFDVKD. The CDR3 is made up of 14 amino acids. Trimming removed 2 bases at V and 8 bases at J, with 13 bases between. CDR3 DNA: TGTGCCACCAGTGATTCGCGGACTGCTACTACGCAGTATTTT. Its translation: CATSDSRTATTQYF.

This chain connects TRBV2 to TRBJ2-2; D possibly corresponds to TRBD1 (6 bases). Germline V gene lookup returns CDR1 SNHLY and CDR2 FYNNEI. CDR3 length: 13 residues. V dropped 7 bases and J dropped 11 bases, with 17 bases sitting between them. The CDR3 DNA is TGTGCCAGCACCCTAGGGGGAAGCCCTGAGCTGTTTTTT. Translation gives CASTLGGSPELFF.

The V call is TRBV24-1, the J call TRBJ1-2; 8 bases fit TRBD1. Germline CDR1 KGHDR, CDR2 SFDVKD. V lost 6 bases and J lost 4; bases outside the gene matches: 3. CDR3 length equals 13 residues. The CDR3 region is CATSQGAGYGYTF. CDR3 coding DNA: TGTGCCACCAGTCAGGGGGCAGGCTATGGCTACACCTTC.

The V gene is TRBV19, the J gene TRBJ1-2, with TRBD1 identical over 10 bases. This CDR3 has 15 residues. V gave up 6 bases and J gave up 4 bases; unmatched junction bases: 8. CDR1 is LNHDA, CDR2 SQIVND, per germline (reference sequence). The CDR3 loop is CASRPGTGEIYGYTF. CDR3 coding DNA: TGTGCCAGTAGACCCGGGACAGGGGAAATCTATGGCTACACCTTC.

This chain joins TRBV10-3 and TRBJ2-2; 9 nucleotides match TRBD1. The V gene's germline CDR1 is ENHRY and CDR2 SYGVKD. The CDR3 sequence is 12 residues long. V trimming: 10 bases; J trimming: 6 bases; junction bases outside the gene matches: 3. CDR3 region: CATRTGAGELFF. For the CDR3, the DNA is TGTGCCACCCGGACAGGGGCCGGGGAGCTGTTTTTT.

The genes are TRBV23-1 and TRBJ1-1; 9 nucleotides line up with TRBD1. TRBV23-1 falls under the ORF class, with uncertain function. CDR3 size: 13 residues. Trimming cost V 11 bases and J 2 bases; bases outside gene matches: 6. The CDR3 loop is CAHPGQGNTEAFF. CDR3 nucleotides: TGCGCCCACCCGGGACAGGGTAACACTGAAGCTTTCTTT.

This clone was recorded a few times. The J gene is TRBJ2-2, the V gene TRBV4-3; weak D call: TRBD1 (7 bases). This CDR3 is built from 16 residues. V dropped 0 bases and J dropped 5 bases, with 13 bases sitting between them. CDR1 is LGHNA and CDR2 is YSLEER in the germline V gene. The CDR3 nucleotides read TGCGCCAGCAGCCAAGAACCCCAGGGGGGAACCGGGGAGCTGTTTTTT. This encodes CASSQEPQGGTGELFF.

The rearrangement joins TRBV19 to TRBJ2-7; TRBD1 might be the D (5 bases). Germline V gene lookup returns CDR1 LNHDA and CDR2 SQIVND (reference sequence). The CDR3 extends over 15 amino acids. V gave up 6 bases and J gave up 2 bases, with 17 bases separating them. The CDR3 region is CASRTFQGAAYEQYF. The CDR3 DNA follows: TGTGCCAGTAGAACTTTCCAGGGTGCGGCCTACGAGCAGTACTTC.

The V and J genes are TRBV4-2 and TRBJ2-1, with TRBD2 matching over 11 bases. CDR1 is LGHNA and CDR2 is YNFKEQ in the germline V gene. Losses at the gene ends were 4 bases for V and 2 bases for J; bases not matched to a gene: 4. The CDR3 sequence is 16 residues long. CDR3 loop: CASSRGTSGTYNEQFF. The CDR3 DNA sequence: TGTGCCAGCAGCCGAGGGACTAGCGGAACCTACAATGAGCAGTTCTTC.

The V gene is TRBV5-6, the J gene TRBJ1-2; 10 bases match TRBD1. With 4 bases clipped from V and 6 bases from J, the junction kept 6 bases outside the gene matches. The germline gives CDR1 SGHDT, CDR2 YYEEEE. The length of the CDR3 is 14 residues. The DNA of the CDR3 is TGTGCCAGCAGCCAAGACAGGGGGCGGGATGGCTACACCTTC. Residues: CASSQDRGRDGYTF.

The chain combines TRBV13 with TRBJ1-1, with 8 bases fitting TRBD1. The germline gives CDR1 PRHDT, CDR2 FYEKMQ (reference sequence). The CDR3 sequence is 14 residues long. J gave up 4 bases and V 3 bases, and 4 bases lay outside the gene matches. The CDR3 region has the DNA TGTGCCAGCAGCTTTAACAGGGGGAGCACTGAAGCTTTCTTT. Amino acid sequence: CASSFNRGSTEAFF.